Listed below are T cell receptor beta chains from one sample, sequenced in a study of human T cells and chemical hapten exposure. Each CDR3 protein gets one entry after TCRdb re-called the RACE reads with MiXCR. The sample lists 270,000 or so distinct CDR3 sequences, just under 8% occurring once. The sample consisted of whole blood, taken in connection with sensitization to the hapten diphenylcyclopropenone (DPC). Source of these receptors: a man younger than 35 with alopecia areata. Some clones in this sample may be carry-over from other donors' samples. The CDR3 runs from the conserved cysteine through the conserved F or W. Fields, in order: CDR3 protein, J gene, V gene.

CASRPKGRSGNTIYF,TRBJ1-3,TRBV13
CASSPGAVNEKLFF,TRBJ1-4,TRBV5-1
CASSYLARGSNQPQHF,TRBJ1-5,TRBV6-2/TRBV6-3
CASSPRPAGNTGELFF,TRBJ2-2,TRBV7-2
CASSPGFSGELFF,TRBJ2-2,TRBV4-3
CSVEDQTAEQGF,TRBJ2-1,TRBV29-1
CASSVGVKNIQYF,TRBJ2-4,TRBV7-9
CAIQTGTYGYTF,TRBJ1-2,TRBV24-1
CASSQDWAGPRAQHF,TRBJ1-5,TRBV4-3
CASSQGYRWRNSNQPQHF,TRBJ1-5,TRBV3-1
CASSHPGQSTDTQYF,TRBJ2-3,TRBV28
CASSAAGLAMETQYF,TRBJ2-5,TRBV9
CASSLRQRDMNTEAFF,TRBJ1-1,TRBV5-5
CASTPGQGHQPQHF,TRBJ1-5,TRBV6-2/TRBV6-3
CASSEFRGARQPQHF,TRBJ1-5,TRBV6-1
CASSRVMGSNQPQHF,TRBJ1-5,TRBV4-1
CATQPARGYTGELFF,TRBJ2-2,TRBV11-2
CASSLRGFTDTQYF,TRBJ2-3,TRBV12-3/TRBV12-4
CASSPSGLNTEAFF,TRBJ1-1,TRBV18
CASSQVVGTEYYEQYF,TRBJ2-7,TRBV4-2
CSVAGTGGMNTEAFF,TRBJ1-1,TRBV20-1
CSTTGGRDTGELFF,TRBJ2-2,TRBV29-1
CASSLMVGEGTEAFF,TRBJ1-1,TRBV28
CSARYRRRGNTEAFF,TRBJ1-1,TRBV20-1
CASSFDYDNEQFF,TRBJ2-1,TRBV11-2
CASKRTVSGGYTF,TRBJ1-2,TRBV2
CASSQDQGQEPGANVLTF,TRBJ2-6,TRBV4-3
CASSLKGTTGELFF,TRBJ2-2,TRBV12-3/TRBV12-4
CSVYLQGSGNTIYF,TRBJ1-3,TRBV29-1
CASSVGGTGAEAFF,TRBJ1-1,TRBV9
CASSYQGERTEAFF,TRBJ1-1,TRBV5-5
CSLHPPPTGDYTF,TRBJ1-2,TRBV29-1
CASSQHYEQYF,TRBJ2-7,TRBV7-9